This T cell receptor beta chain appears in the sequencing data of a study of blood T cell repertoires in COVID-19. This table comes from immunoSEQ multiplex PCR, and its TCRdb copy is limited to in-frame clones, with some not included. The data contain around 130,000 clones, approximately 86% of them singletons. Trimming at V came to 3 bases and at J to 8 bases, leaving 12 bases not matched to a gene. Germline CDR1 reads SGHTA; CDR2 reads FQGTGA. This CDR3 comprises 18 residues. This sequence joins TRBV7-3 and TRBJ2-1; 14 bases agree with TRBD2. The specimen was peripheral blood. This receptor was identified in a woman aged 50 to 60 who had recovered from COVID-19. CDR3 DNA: TGTGCCAGCAGCTTCCCCGGCAGGACTAGCGGGAGGCGGTATGAGCAGTTCTTC. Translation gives CASSFPGRTSGRRYEQFF.